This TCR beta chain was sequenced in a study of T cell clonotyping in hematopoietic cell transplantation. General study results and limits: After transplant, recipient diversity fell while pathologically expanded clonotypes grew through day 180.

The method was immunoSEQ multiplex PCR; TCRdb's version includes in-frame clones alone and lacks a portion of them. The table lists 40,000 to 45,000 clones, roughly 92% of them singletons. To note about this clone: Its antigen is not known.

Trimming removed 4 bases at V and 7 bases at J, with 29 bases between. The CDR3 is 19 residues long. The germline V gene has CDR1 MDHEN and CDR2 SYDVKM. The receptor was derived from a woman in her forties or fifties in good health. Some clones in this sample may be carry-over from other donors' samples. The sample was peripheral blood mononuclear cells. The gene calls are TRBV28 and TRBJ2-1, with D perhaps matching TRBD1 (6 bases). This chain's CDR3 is CASSYAGAQFWGRGNEQFF. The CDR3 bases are TGTGCCAGCAGTTACGCAGGGGCCCAATTCTGGGGTAGGGGGAATGAGCAGTTCTTC.